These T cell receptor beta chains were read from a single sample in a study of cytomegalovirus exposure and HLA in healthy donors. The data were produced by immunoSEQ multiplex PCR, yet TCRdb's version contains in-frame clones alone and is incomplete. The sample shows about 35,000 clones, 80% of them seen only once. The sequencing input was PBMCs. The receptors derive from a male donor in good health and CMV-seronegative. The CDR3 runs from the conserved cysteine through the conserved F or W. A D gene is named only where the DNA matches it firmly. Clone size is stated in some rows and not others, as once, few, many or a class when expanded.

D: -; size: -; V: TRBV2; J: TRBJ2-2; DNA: TGTGCCAGCAGCGAGCGATCTCCCGGGGAGCTGTTTTTT; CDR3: CASSERSPGELFF
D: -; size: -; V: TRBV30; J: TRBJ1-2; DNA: TGTGCCTGGAGTGTAACAGGGAACTACTATGGCTACACCTTC; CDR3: CAWSVTGNYYGYTF
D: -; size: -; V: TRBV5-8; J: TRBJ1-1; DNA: TGTGCCAGCAGCTTGCAGACTGAAGCTTTCTTT; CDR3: CASSLQTEAFF
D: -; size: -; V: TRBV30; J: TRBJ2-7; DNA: TGTGCCTGTTTGAGTTGGAGTCTCGAGCAGTACTTC; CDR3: CACLSWSLEQYF
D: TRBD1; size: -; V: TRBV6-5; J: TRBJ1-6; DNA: TGTGCCAGCAAGCCCGGACAGGGAGGATCACCCCTCCACTTT; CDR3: CASKPGQGGSPLHF
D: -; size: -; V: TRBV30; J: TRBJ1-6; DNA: TGTGCCTGGAGTGCACAGGGAACTTCACCCCTCCACTTT; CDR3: CAWSAQGTSPLHF
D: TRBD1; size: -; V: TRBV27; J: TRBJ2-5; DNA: TGTGCCAGCAGTTTATCCGGGACAGGGGGTTATGGGACCCAGTACTTC; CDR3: CASSLSGTGGYGTQYF
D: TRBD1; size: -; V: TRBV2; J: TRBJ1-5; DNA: TGTGCCAGCAGTGTGGACTCAGGACAGGGGGCCTTGGATCAGCCCCAGCATTTT; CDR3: CASSVDSGQGALDQPQHF
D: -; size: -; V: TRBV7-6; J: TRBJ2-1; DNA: TGTGCCAGCAGTCACAGCTACAATGAGCAGTTCTTC; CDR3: CASSHSYNEQFF
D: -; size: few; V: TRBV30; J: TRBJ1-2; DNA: TGTGCCTGGAGTGAACGGGGGGTCTATGGCTACACCTTC; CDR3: CAWSERGVYGYTF
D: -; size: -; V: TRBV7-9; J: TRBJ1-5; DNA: TGTGCCAGCAGCCAGAGCGACCGAGATCAGCCCCAGCATTTT; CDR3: CASSQSDRDQPQHF
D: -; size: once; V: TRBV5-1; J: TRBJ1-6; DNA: TGCGCCAGCAGCCCCGCGGGAGGTTGGTCCTATAATTCACCCCTCCACTTT; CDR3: CASSPAGGWSYNSPLHF
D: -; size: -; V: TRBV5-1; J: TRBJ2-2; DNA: TGCGCCAGCAGCTTGGACGGAGGCCGGAACACCGGGGAGCTGTTTTTT; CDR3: CASSLDGGRNTGELFF